The 20 T cell receptor beta chains below were found in one sample sequenced in a study of CD8+CD57+ T cells in acquired aplastic anemia (dated by TCRdb to about 2018). For sequencing, an Illumina HiSeq 2000 was employed. Genomic DNA was used as template for profiling of TCR beta VDJ combinations and CDR3 sequences. TCRdb took the public reads, trimmed them with fastp at Q25, ran MiXCR for clone calling and kept in-frame beta chains. Every CDR3 protein is listed once, alongside the most common genes and DNA of its rows. The sample profile shows some 410,000 distinct CDR3 sequences; 65% to 75% of them were found once. The ten largest clones represent 4% of the sample. The sequencing input was sorted CD4+, CD8+, or CD8+CD57+ T cells (not recorded which) from PBMCs. These receptors came from a human donor in good health, serving as a control.

This clonotype was found many times. The chain recombines TRBV4-3 with TRBJ1-2; no clear D gene. The CDR3 spans 12 residues. Germline V CDR1 and CDR2: LGHNA, YSLEER. The V and J ends lost 0 bases and 8 bases respectively, with 7 bases between them. The CDR3 is CASSQEGRGYTF. CDR3 DNA sequence: TGCGCCAGCAGCCAAGAAGGCCGCGGCTACACCTTC.

This rearrangement joins TRBV5-1 to TRBJ2-5; D is possibly TRBD1 or TRBD2 (5 bases each). CDR1 SGHRS and CDR2 YFSETQ come from the germline V gene. This CDR3 contains 16 residues. The V and J ends lost 0 bases and 2 bases respectively, with 14 bases between them. In nucleotides, the CDR3 is TGCGCCAGCAGCTTGGCTTCCGGGGCAGGGCAAGAGACCCAGTACTTC. It translates to CASSLASGAGQETQYF.

As concerns this clonotype: Likely a read error: the CDR3 ends without its conserved phenylalanine or tryptophan. The DNA is omitted, as the CDR3 cannot be located on it reliably, and the CDR3 follows TCRdb's listing. The rearrangement uses TRBV10-3 and TRBJ1-6; TRBD1, the D gene given by the table, was not confirmed from the DNA. The CDR3 is 14 amino acids long, termini counted. CDR1 ENHRY and CDR2 SYGVKD come from the germline V gene. The CDR3 loop reads CAISYGGCQFPLPV.

As regards this clonotype: This is likely a read error, given that the CDR3 carries no conserved phenylalanine or tryptophan at its end. No DNA is shown, since the ends of the CDR3 on it are uncertain; the CDR3 is the one TCRdb lists. The J gene is TRBJ1-2, the V gene TRBV7-2; the table's D gene call, TRBD1, was not cross checked with the DNA. A total of 13 residues make up the CDR3, ends included. CDR1 is SGHTA and CDR2 is FQGNSA in the germline V gene. CDR3 sequence reads: CASSLDELQGTPL.

This rearrangement joins TRBV10-1 to TRBJ2-3; D may be TRBD2 (6 bases). Trimming took off 4 bases at V and 5 bases at J, with 13 bases between the two ends. CDR1 WNHNN and CDR2 SYGVQD come from the germline V gene (reference sequence). The CDR3 spans 14 residues. The CDR3 spells CASSVRGGVDTQYF. The CDR3 DNA reads TGCGCCAGCAGTGTGCGGGGCGGGGTAGATACGCAGTATTTT.

This clonotype was observed once. A read error may account for a junction end that differs from germline. This chain uses TRBV10-3 with TRBJ2-5; D is undetermined. The CDR3 totals 14 residues. Germline V gene lookup returns CDR1 ENHRY and CDR2 SYGVKD. The CDR3, as DNA: TGTGCCATCAGTGAGTCAAGGGCTCAAGAGACCCAGCATTTC. Translated, it gives CAISESRAQETQHF.

The chain combines TRBV2 with TRBJ1-6; a weak D match, TRBD1 (6 bases). This CDR3 contains 14 residues. Germline loops: CDR1 SNHLY, CDR2 FYNNEI. Trimming took off 5 bases at V and 19 bases at J, with 24 bases between the two ends. For the CDR3, the DNA is TGTGCCAGCAGTTTGGGACAAAAGGATTCACTCCGGCACTTT. It specifies CASSLGQKDSLRHF. Full variable domain (remainder filled in from reference TRBV2 and TRBJ1-6): EPEVTQTPSHQVTQMGQEVILRCVPISNHLYFYWYRQILGQKVEFLVSFYNNEISEKSEIFDDQFSVERPDGSNFTLKIRSTKLEDSAMYFCASSLGQKDSLRHFGNGTRLTVT.

This clonotype has only one observation. A junction boundary mismatches the germline segment, possibly from a read error. V and J are TRBV7-3 and TRBJ1-2, with D possibly matching TRBD1 (6 bases). This CDR3 contains 16 residues. Per the germline V gene, CDR1 is SGHTA and CDR2 is FQGTGA. This CDR3 is CASSQATGRTAGGYTF. The CDR3 DNA is TGCGCCAGCAGCCAAGCCACCGGAAGGACAGCTGGTGGCTACACCTTC.

The chain joins TRBV2 to TRBJ2-1; D is unresolved. Germline V gene lookup returns CDR1 SNHLY and CDR2 FYNNEI. CDR3 size: 11 residues. Here the CDR3 reads CSSTTYNEQFF. The CDR3 nucleotides are TGTAGCAGCACGACATACAATGAGCAGTTCTTC.

J is TRBJ2-5 and V is TRBV19; no firm D call. This CDR3 has 12 residues. Trimming took 3 bases from V and 4 from J, leaving 6 bases between them. CDR1 is LNHDA, CDR2 SQIVND, per germline (reference sequence). The CDR3 DNA sequence: TGTGCCAGTAGTATTGGTGTAGAGACCCAGTACTTC. Residues: CASSIGVETQYF.

Comment on this clonotype: Because the CDR3's place on the DNA is in doubt, the DNA is left out and the CDR3 is given as listed by TCRdb. The V gene is TRBV7-7, the J gene TRBJ2-7; TRBD2, the table's D call, lacks a check against the DNA. The CDR3 length equals 14 residues, ends included. Germline V gives CDR1 SSHAT, CDR2 FNYEAQ (reference sequence). The CDR3: CASSLAGEGEQYFF.

The count of this clonotype is one. The V gene is TRBV20-1, the J gene TRBJ1-6; 7 bases agree with TRBD1. Germline trimming cut 3 bases from V and 14 bases from J; bases unmatched to any gene: 13. The CDR3 loop spans 14 amino acids. Looked up from germline, CDR1 is DFQATT and CDR2 is SNEGSKA (reference sequence). The CDR3 DNA sequence: TGCAGTGCTAGGATCGGGACAGACTCCTGGGCCCTCCACTTT. It translates to CSARIGTDSWALHF.

As concerns this clonotype: Given the absence of the conserved phenylalanine or tryptophan at the CDR3 end, a read error is likely. The DNA is omitted, as the CDR3 cannot be located on it reliably, and the CDR3 follows TCRdb's listing. The genes are TRBV7-2 and TRBJ1-1. In germline, CDR1 is SGHTA, CDR2 FQGNSA. The length of the CDR3 is 13 amino acids, counting both ends. The CDR3 protein is CASSVGPGTSGAD.

About this clonotype: This may stem from a read error, because a much larger clone lies one nucleotide away. The chain employs TRBV11-2 and TRBJ2-3; possible D gene TRBD2, 5 bases. Per the germline V gene, CDR1 is SGHAT and CDR2 is FQNNGV. CDR3 size: 15 residues. V lost 1 base, J lost 6 bases, and 14 bases lay in between. The CDR3 coding sequence is TGTGCCAGCAGCTTAGTGACTCAAGGCGGGGATACGCAGTATTTT. This codes for CASSLVTQGGDTQYF.

This clonotype has ten or more counts. This sequence joins TRBV12-3 or TRBV12-4 and TRBJ1-1; 8 bases are shared with TRBD1. The CDR3 loop spans 16 amino acids. Trimming removed 6 bases from V and 1 base from J; junction bases left unmatched: 10. CDR3 amino acids: CASSHPDRAGNTEAFF. In DNA form, the CDR3 reads TGTGCCAGCAGCCACCCGGACAGGGCGGGGAACACTGAAGCTTTCTTT.

This chain joins TRBV7-3 and TRBJ2-2; weak D call: TRBD2 (6 bases). V was pared by 5 bases and J by 9 bases, with 22 bases between. Germline V gives CDR1 SGHTA, CDR2 FQGTGA. The CDR3 runs 16 residues. CDR3 nucleotides: TGTGCCAGCAGCCCACAAACGAGGGAGGACTCCCGGGAGCTGTTTTTT. Translated, it gives CASSPQTREDSRELFF.

The chain is built from TRBV9 and TRBJ2-3, with unresolved D. The length of the CDR3 is 17 residues. CDR1 is SGDLS and CDR2 is YYNGEE in the germline V gene. V was clipped by 0 bases and J by 1 base, with 15 bases between them. The CDR3 loop reads CASSVATGESGTDTQYF. The CDR3 DNA reads as TGTGCCAGCAGCGTAGCTACTGGCGAATCAGGCACAGATACGCAGTATTTT.

This sequence joins TRBV6-2 or TRBV6-3 and TRBJ1-2, with unresolved D. The CDR3 runs to 16 residues. CDR1 MNHEY and CDR2 SVGEGT come from the germline V gene. Trimming stripped 4 bases from V and 0 bases from J, with 15 bases between. The CDR3 is CASSCSTLPANYGYTF. The CDR3 nucleotides are TGTGCCAGCAGTTGCTCAACCCTGCCGGCTAACTATGGCTACACCTTC.

This clonotype was picked up many times. Here the CDR3 DNA reads TGCGCCAGCCGAATTGGTTACAGGGAGAACACTGAAGCTTTCTTT. It translates to CASRIGYRENTEAFF. The chain is built from TRBV5-1 and TRBJ1-1; perhaps TRBD1 as D (6 bases). V dropped 7 bases and J dropped 1 base, with 17 bases sitting between them. There are 15 residues in the CDR3. In germline, CDR1 is SGHRS, CDR2 YFSETQ.

In this sample, this clonotype turned up a few times. The chain is built from TRBV15 and TRBJ2-7; no clear D gene. Germline V lookup: CDR1 LNHNV, CDR2 YYDKDF (reference sequence). V was trimmed by 4 bases and J by 4 bases, leaving 11 bases between them. The CDR3 is 13 amino acids. The CDR3 is CATSTPTEYEQYF. The CDR3 DNA is TGTGCCACCAGCACCCCGACTGAGTACGAGCAGTACTTC.